Listed here are 13 T cell receptor beta chains from one sample, sequenced in a study of T cell responses to AZD1222 COVID-19 vaccine. The method was immunoSEQ multiplex PCR; TCRdb's version includes in-frame clones alone and lacks a portion of them. The repertoire holds about 45,000 clones, with roughly 89% as singletons. The input for sequencing was peripheral blood, taken 28 days after the second AZD1222 dose. Receptor source: an adult who received the AZD1222 COVID-19 vaccine.

The chain joins TRBV5-6 to TRBJ2-1; D is possibly TRBD2 (5 bases). CDR3 length: 14 residues. V dropped 7 bases and J dropped 10 bases, with 21 bases sitting between them. CDR1 is SGHDT and CDR2 is YYEEEE in the germline V gene. This chain's CDR3 is CASSDPLEVSEQFF. Here the CDR3 DNA reads TGTGCCAGCTCCGACCCCCTGGAGGTATCCGAGCAGTTCTTC.

V gene TRBV18 combines with J gene TRBJ2-7, with 8 bases matching TRBD1. J lost 5 bases, V lost 3 bases, and 9 bases had no gene match. The germline V gene encodes CDR1 KGHSH and CDR2 LQKENI. This CDR3 has 15 amino acids. The CDR3 DNA reads as TGTGCCAGCTCACCCAACCAGGGGGCGAGACACGAGCAGTACTTC. This codes for CASSPNQGARHEQYF.

V is TRBV6-5 and J is TRBJ2-2; no firm D call. V was cut by 7 bases and J by 3 bases, with 6 bases left in between. The CDR3 sequence is 12 residues long. CDR1 and CDR2 from the germline V gene are MNHEY and SVGAGI. CDR3 loop: CASMADTGELFF. CDR3 sequence (DNA): TGTGCCAGCATGGCCGACACCGGGGAGCTGTTTTTT.

This chain connects TRBV14 to TRBJ2-1, with TRBD2 matching 10 bases. The CDR3 has 18 amino acids. Trimming at V came to 2 bases and at J to 3 bases, leaving 10 bases not matched to a gene. Germline CDR1 reads SGHDN; CDR2 reads FVKESK. The CDR3 reads CASSQPAGGAVGYNEQFF. The CDR3 DNA reads as TGTGCCAGCAGCCAACCAGCGGGAGGGGCCGTGGGCTACAATGAGCAGTTCTTC.

This sequence joins TRBV19 and TRBJ2-7; perhaps TRBD1 as D (5 bases). The germline V gene encodes CDR1 LNHDA and CDR2 SQIVND (reference sequence). This CDR3 spans 13 amino acids. V was pared by 5 bases and J by 3 bases, with 11 bases between. The CDR3 bases are TGTGCCAGTAGTCTTACAGGTGGCTACGAGCAGTACTTC. It is translated as CASSLTGGYEQYF.

This chain uses TRBV4-1 with TRBJ1-5, with 9 nucleotides matching TRBD1. The CDR3 contains 15 residues. Germline values: CDR1 MGHRA, CDR2 YSYEKL. Losses at the gene ends were 1 base for V and 5 bases for J; bases not matched to a gene: 3. CDR3 sequence reads: CASSQGGQGDQPQHF. CDR3 bases: TGCGCCAGCAGCCAAGGGGGACAGGGAGATCAGCCCCAGCATTTT.

The V call is TRBV27, the J call TRBJ1-4; D is ambiguous. Germline assignment: CDR1 MNHEY and CDR2 SMNVEV (reference sequence). CDR3 length: 14 amino acids. The V and J ends lost 2 bases and 8 bases respectively, with 12 bases between them. CDR3: CASSLLGPVEKLFF. The CDR3 DNA follows: TGTGCCAGCAGTTTACTGGGTCCGGTAGAAAAACTGTTTTTT.

This clone was observed a few times. The J gene is TRBJ2-1, the V gene TRBV10-1; 9 nucleotides agree with TRBD2. With V trimmed by 0 bases and J by 9 bases, 0 bases remained unmatched. There are 13 residues in the CDR3. Germline assignment: CDR1 WNHNN and CDR2 SYGVQD (reference sequence). Here the CDR3 DNA reads TGCGCCAGCAGTGAGTCACTAGCGGGTGAGCAGTTCTTC. Encoded protein: CASSESLAGEQFF.

The chain carries TRBV5-1 and TRBJ2-5; TRBD2 matches at 7 bases. V trimming: 2 bases; J trimming: 7 bases; junction bases outside the gene matches: 14. Germline V gene data show CDR1 as SGHRS and CDR2 as YFSETQ. There are 16 residues in the CDR3. CDR3 DNA: TGCGCCAGCAGCTTCCGCCTCGACAGATCGGGAGGGACCCAGTACTTC. This encodes CASSFRLDRSGGTQYF.

The chain carries TRBV3-1 (or the pseudogene TRBV3-2) and TRBJ2-7; D is unresolved. CDR1 and CDR2 from the germline V gene are LGHDT and YNNKEL (reference sequence). Trimming left V 4 bases short and J 4 bases short, with 8 bases between. The CDR3 covers 12 residues. For the CDR3, the DNA is TGTGCCAGCAGCCGGGTGGGATACGAGCAGTACTTC. Translation: CASSRVGYEQYF.

The chain joins TRBV19 to TRBJ1-5; TRBD1 aligns across 7 bases. The CDR3 extends over 14 amino acids. With 6 bases clipped from V and 4 bases from J, the junction kept 6 bases outside the gene matches. Germline CDR1 reads LNHDA; CDR2 reads SQIVND (reference sequence). This chain's CDR3 is CASSSQGSNQPQHF. The DNA for the CDR3 is TGTGCCAGTAGCTCACAGGGGAGTAATCAGCCCCAGCATTTT.

In DNA form, the CDR3 reads TGTGCCAGCGCTCGGGAGAACGAGCAGTACTTC. Protein product: CASARENEQYF. The V call is TRBV12-3 or TRBV12-4, the J call TRBJ2-7; D may be TRBD2 (6 bases). The CDR3 runs 11 residues. The V end was cut by 8 bases, the J end by 5 bases, with 10 bases between.

In DNA form, the CDR3 reads TGTGCCAGCAGTTTGAGAGGGGACTACGAGCAGTACTTC. Amino acid sequence: CASSLRGDYEQYF. The chain employs TRBV12-3 or TRBV12-4 and TRBJ2-7, with D possibly called TRBD1 or TRBD2 (5 bases each). V was trimmed by 3 bases and J by 3 bases, leaving 9 bases between them. The CDR3 is made up of 13 amino acids.